This T cell receptor beta chain was observed in a study of CXCR3-negative and CXCR3-positive naive CD8 T cells. Study at large: The total count of TRB reads reached 110 million to 150 million, and each library contributed about 1.5 +/- 0.3 million.

This CDR3 contains 16 residues. Findings of the study overall: Across naive subsets, surface CD5 expression was comparable, and TCR strength was inferred from properties of the TRB CDR3.

In regard to this clonotype: Its antigen is unknown.

UMI-labeled 5' RACE TRB cDNA libraries were prepared from the cells. TCRdb re-called the 5' RACE reads and catalogs CDR3 proteins one per entry, DNA excluded. The sample table sets out over 55,000 distinct CDR3 sequences. This receptor was taken from a human donor in good health. Some clones in this sample may be carry-over from other donors' samples. This chain uses TRBV12-3 or TRBV12-4 with TRBJ2-3; TCRdb selects TRBD1, and the lack of DNA leaves this call unchecked. Sequencing was done on a sample of memory CD8+ T cells from blood. CDR3 loop: CASSPLIAPSTDTQYF.